These 24 T cell receptor beta chains were sequenced from one sample in a study of PD-L1 blockade in urothelial cancer (dated by TCRdb to about 2017). Receptor libraries were prepared by the immunoSEQ multiplex PCR assay. In its TCRdb copy, this immuneACCESS table keeps in-frame sequences only and misses some clones. Where compared with another copy, unresolved V genes explain less than half of these, and the others have no known cause. Recorded for this sample are tens of thousands of clones; roughly nine tenths of them occurred a single time. Under 6% of the sample is held by the ten biggest clonotypes. The sample's time point label, decoded: pretreatment peripheral blood. Source: PBMCs, taken around atezolizumab (anti-PD-L1) treatment. Receptor source: a man in his 70s with urothelial cancer.

This sequence joins TRBV7-9 and TRBJ2-6; D possibly corresponds to TRBD2 (5 bases). With 6 bases removed from V and 0 bases from J, the gap between germline ends came to 21 bases. Germline CDR1 and CDR2: SEHNR and FQNEAQ (reference sequence). The CDR3 has 19 amino acids. CDR3 loop: CASREVGSRPYSGANVLTF. As DNA, the CDR3 is TGTGCCAGCAGGGAGGTGGGCAGTCGCCCATACTCTGGGGCCAACGTCCTGACTTTC.

This chain uses TRBV7-8 with TRBJ1-1, with D unclear. The CDR3 loop spans 18 amino acids. CDR1 and CDR2 from the germline V gene are SGHVS and FQNEAQ. V lost 2 bases, J lost 0 bases, and 19 bases lay in between. CDR3 sequence: CASSLIGFAGGVNTEAFF. CDR3 DNA: TGTGCCAGCAGCTTAATCGGTTTCGCGGGCGGAGTGAACACTGAAGCTTTCTTT.

The chain recombines TRBV27 with TRBJ2-1; 9 nucleotides match TRBD2. The CDR3 sequence is 16 residues long. Trimming cost V 3 bases and J 4 bases; bases outside gene matches: 7. Germline V gene sequence: CDR1 MNHEY, CDR2 SMNVEV (reference sequence). The CDR3 DNA reads as TGTGCCAGCAGTTTGGCTAGCGGGATGACTTACAATGAGCAGTTCTTC. Translated: CASSLASGMTYNEQFF.

V gene TRBV28 combines with J gene TRBJ2-3, with D perhaps TRBD1 (6 bases). V gave up 5 bases and J gave up 2 bases, with 14 bases separating them. The CDR3 runs 15 residues. Germline CDR1 and CDR2: MDHEN and SYDVKM. CDR3 in amino acids: CASSPYGGSTDTQYF. DNA for the CDR3: TGTGCCAGCAGTCCCTATGGGGGCTCCACAGATACGCAGTATTTT.

A word on this clone: The junction does not match germline at one end; this may be a read error. The chain recombines TRBV27 with TRBJ2-7, with 8 bases matching TRBD1. The CDR3 is 14 residues long. CDR1 MNHEY and CDR2 SMNVEV come from the germline V gene (reference sequence). The CDR3 region has the DNA TGTGCCAGCAGTTTAGCCCATTCCAGGGGGCGGCAATATTTC. This codes for CASSLAHSRGRQYF.

The chain links TRBV13 to TRBJ2-4, with D possibly TRBD1 on 5 matching bases. Deletions cut 4 bases from V and 9 bases from J, with 10 bases between. This CDR3 spans 12 amino acids. Germline V CDR1 and CDR2: PRHDT, FYEKMQ (reference sequence). The CDR3 coding sequence is TGTGCCAGCAGCTCCCAGGGTGGCATTCAGTACTTC. Translation: CASSSQGGIQYF.

The CDR3 is CSGGQGYEQYF. The CDR3 nucleotides are TGCAGCGGCGGACAGGGCTACGAGCAGTACTTC. This chain links TRBV29-1 with TRBJ2-7, with TRBD1 matching over 8 bases. This CDR3 contains 11 residues. The V segment lost 7 bases and the J segment 3 bases; nucleotides outside the gene matches: 2. Germline assignment: CDR1 SQVTM and CDR2 ANQGSEA.

The V call is TRBV28, the J call TRBJ2-7; TRBD2 matches at 9 bases. This CDR3 has 14 amino acids. J was trimmed by 7 bases and V by 10 bases; bases with no gene match: 14. The germline V gene encodes CDR1 MDHEN and CDR2 SYDVKM. The CDR3 loop is CATSPHGLAPEQYF. The CDR3, as DNA: TGTGCCACCAGCCCCCATGGACTAGCGCCTGAGCAGTACTTC.

The V and J genes are TRBV20-1 and TRBJ2-3; D not resolved. V lost 5 bases to trimming and J lost 4 bases, with 7 bases between them. Germline CDR1 DFQATT, CDR2 SNEGSKA (reference sequence). CDR3 length equals 11 residues. As DNA, the CDR3 is TGCAGTGCTCTGACTGCAGATACGCAGTATTTT. Its translation: CSALTADTQYF.

The rearrangement links TRBV5-4 to TRBJ2-5; 8 bases agree with TRBD2. The CDR3 loop spans 14 amino acids. CDR1 SGHNT and CDR2 YYREEE come from the germline V gene (reference sequence). Trimming at V came to 1 base and at J to 1 base, leaving 0 bases not matched to a gene. The CDR3 bases are TGTGCCAGCAGCTTGCGGGGGGGCCAAGAGACCCAGTACTTC. Its protein is CASSLRGGQETQYF.

The chain is built from TRBV28 and TRBJ2-7; no firm D call. V gave up 5 bases and J gave up 2 bases, with 10 bases separating them. The germline gives CDR1 MDHEN, CDR2 SYDVKM. The CDR3 runs to 13 residues. For the CDR3, the DNA is TGTGCCAGCAGTCACAGTAACGCCTACGAGCAGTACTTC. Its translation is CASSHSNAYEQYF.

V and J are TRBV11-1 and TRBJ2-1, with 11 bases identical to TRBD2. After removal of 1 base from V and 4 bases from J, the junction contained 6 bases not matched to a gene. Germline CDR1 reads SGHAT; CDR2 reads FQDESV (reference sequence). This CDR3 has 17 residues. CDR3 nucleotide sequence: TGTGCCAGCAGCTTAGGAACCACTAGCGGGGGATACAATGAGCAGTTCTTC. This sequence encodes CASSLGTTSGGYNEQFF.

The genes are TRBV9 and TRBJ1-1; 7 bases align to TRBD1. The CDR3 sequence is 18 residues long. Germline lookup yields CDR1 SGDLS and CDR2 YYNGEE. J gave up 1 base and V 4 bases, and 16 bases lay outside the gene matches. The CDR3 DNA follows: TGTGCCAGCAGCCTAACGCCGACTCACAGGGGACAGAACACTGAAGCTTTCTTT. Amino acids: CASSLTPTHRGQNTEAFF.

The chain has TRBV9 and TRBJ1-1, with TRBD1 matching over 9 bases. V dropped 3 bases and J dropped 0; count of bases not matched to a gene: 6. This CDR3 contains 16 residues. Germline CDR1 is SGDLS and CDR2 is YYNGEE. The CDR3 DNA reads as TGTGCCAGCAGCGAGGGACAGGGAATTGTGAACACTGAAGCTTTCTTT. Its translation is CASSEGQGIVNTEAFF. The variable domain in full, completed from reference TRBV9 and TRBJ1-1, reads DSGVTQTPKHLITATGQRVTLRCSPRSGDLSVYWYQQSLDQGLQFLIQYYNGEERAKGNILERFSAQQFPDLHSELNLSSLELGDSALYFCASSEGQGIVNTEAFFGQGTRLTVV.

The V gene is TRBV7-9, the J gene TRBJ1-2, with D possibly TRBD1 on 5 matching bases. Germline V gene data show CDR1 as SEHNR and CDR2 as FQNEAQ (reference sequence). The germline V and J ends were trimmed by 5 bases and 0 bases, with 10 bases remaining between them. CDR3 length: 14 residues. CDR3 in amino acids: CASSPGQANYGYTF. The CDR3 coding sequence is TGTGCCAGCAGCCCTGGACAAGCTAACTATGGCTACACCTTC.

This chain joins TRBV6-1 and TRBJ2-6; 11 bases fit TRBD1. Germline-derived CDR1 and CDR2 are MNHNS and SASEGT. After removal of 3 bases from V and 0 bases from J, the junction contained 4 bases not matched to a gene. The CDR3 length is 18 residues. DNA for the CDR3: TGTGCCAGCAGTGAGCGGACAGGGGGCAGCTCTGGGGCCAACGTCCTGACTTTC. Protein: CASSERTGGSSGANVLTF.

The V gene is TRBV9, the J gene TRBJ2-5, with TRBD1 matching 10 bases. The germline gives CDR1 SGDLS, CDR2 YYNGEE. V gave up 3 bases and J gave up 2 bases; unmatched junction bases: 7. CDR3 length: 16 residues. The CDR3 sequence: CASSARGQGNQETQYF. For the CDR3, the DNA is TGTGCCAGCAGCGCACGGGGACAGGGGAATCAAGAGACCCAGTACTTC.

V usage is TRBV28 and J usage is TRBJ1-5; no reliable D call. The ends were cut back, 2 bases at V and 7 bases at J, with 9 bases in the middle. The CDR3 is 13 residues long. Looked up from germline, CDR1 is MDHEN and CDR2 is SYDVKM. This CDR3 is CASSLLGGQPQHF. The DNA for the CDR3 is TGTGCCAGCAGTTTACTGGGAGGGCAGCCCCAGCATTTT. The full variable domain, with the rest looked up from reference TRBV28 and TRBJ1-5, is DVKVTQSSRYLVKRTGEKVFLECVQDMDHENMFWYRQDPGLGLRLIYFSYDVKMKEKGDIPEGYSVSREKKERFSLILESASTNQTSMYLCASSLLGGQPQHFGDGTRLSIL.

The chain recombines TRBV6-1 with TRBJ1-1, with D possibly being TRBD1 (6 bases). V was trimmed by 5 bases and J by 1 base, leaving 11 bases between them. CDR1 and CDR2 (germline): MNHNS, SASEGT. This CDR3 has 14 amino acids. The CDR3 DNA follows: TGTGCCAGCAGTCAACAGGGTTCGAACACTGAAGCTTTCTTT. The encoded protein is CASSQQGSNTEAFF.

The V and J genes are TRBV14 and TRBJ2-1, with TRBD2 matching 16 bases. Germline V lookup: CDR1 SGHDN, CDR2 FVKESK. The J segment lost 0 bases and the V segment lost 2 bases, leaving 7 bases of the junction unmatched. This CDR3 has 20 residues. CDR3 DNA: TGTGCCAGCAGCCAATCTCCGGGACTAGCGGGAGGGAGCTCCTACAATGAGCAGTTCTTC. Translating it yields CASSQSPGLAGGSSYNEQFF.

This clone came up a few times. The V gene is TRBV28, the J gene TRBJ1-2; 8 bases line up with TRBD1. This CDR3 has 14 amino acids. Looked up from germline, CDR1 is MDHEN and CDR2 is SYDVKM. Unmatched junction bases numbered 6, after V lost 4 bases and J lost 5 bases. CDR3 bases: TGTGCCAGCAGTTCCTCGGACAGGGCATATGGCTACACCTTC. This translates into CASSSSDRAYGYTF.

The chain uses TRBV6-5 and TRBJ2-3; 8 nucleotides line up with TRBD1. Germline V gives CDR1 MNHEY, CDR2 SVGAGI. The CDR3 is 15 amino acids. Trimming removed 5 bases from V and 4 bases from J; junction bases left unmatched: 8. CDR3: CASSPRGRWADTQYF. The CDR3 nucleotides read TGTGCCAGCAGTCCCAGGGGGCGCTGGGCAGATACGCAGTATTTT.

The V call is TRBV9, the J call TRBJ2-1; D not certain. V was pared by 4 bases and J by 1 base, with 6 bases between. Looked up from germline, CDR1 is SGDLS and CDR2 is YYNGEE. The CDR3 contains 13 residues. In DNA, the CDR3 is TGTGCCAGCAGCTCAACTTCCTACAATGAGCAGTTCTTC. Residues: CASSSTSYNEQFF.

This rearrangement joins TRBV15 to TRBJ1-5; D uncertain. V was pared by 0 bases and J by 6 bases, with 12 bases between. The V gene's germline CDR1 is LNHNV and CDR2 YYDKDF (reference sequence). The CDR3 contains 15 residues. The DNA for the CDR3 is TGTGCCACCAGCAGAGATGCTGTAGGAGGTCAGCCCCAGCATTTT. Its translation is CATSRDAVGGQPQHF. The whole variable domain, filled in from reference TRBV15 and TRBJ1-5, reads DAMVIQNPRYQVTQFGKPVTLSCSQTLNHNVMYWYQQKSSQAPKLLFHYYDKDFNNEADTPDNFQSRRPNTSFCFLDIRSPGLGDTAMYLCATSRDAVGGQPQHFGDGTRLSIL.